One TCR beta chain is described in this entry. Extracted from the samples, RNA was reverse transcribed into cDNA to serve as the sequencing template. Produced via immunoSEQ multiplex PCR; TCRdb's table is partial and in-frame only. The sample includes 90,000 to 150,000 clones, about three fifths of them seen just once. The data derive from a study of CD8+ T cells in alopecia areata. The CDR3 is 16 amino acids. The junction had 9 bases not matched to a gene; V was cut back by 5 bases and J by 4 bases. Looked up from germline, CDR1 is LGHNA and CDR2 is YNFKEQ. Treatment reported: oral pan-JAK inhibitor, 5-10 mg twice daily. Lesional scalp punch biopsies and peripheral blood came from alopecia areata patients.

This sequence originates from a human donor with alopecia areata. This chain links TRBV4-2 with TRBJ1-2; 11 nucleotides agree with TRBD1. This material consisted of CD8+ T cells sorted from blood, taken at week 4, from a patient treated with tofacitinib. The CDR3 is CASSTPPGQGGYGYTF. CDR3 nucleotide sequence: TGTGCCAGCAGCACTCCTCCGGGACAGGGGGGCTATGGCTACACCTTC.